The 5 T cell receptor beta chains listed next were all sequenced from one sample in a study of T cell changes during pregnancy in multiple sclerosis. Some clones are missing from TCRdb's copy, which holds only in-frame ones; the method was immunoSEQ multiplex PCR. The data contain around 100,000 clones, roughly 92% of them singletons. Sequencing was performed on peripheral blood, taken in the third trimester of pregnancy. All receptors come from a female donor with multiple sclerosis, enrolled in a pregnancy study.

The chain carries TRBV29-1 and TRBJ2-5; a possible D gene is TRBD2 (5 bases). The CDR3 consists of 12 residues. V lost 4 bases to trimming and J lost 5 bases, with 11 bases between them. Germline V CDR1 and CDR2: SQVTM, ANQGSEA. CDR3 protein: CSVAPSMETQYF. The CDR3 DNA reads TGCAGCGTTGCGCCTAGCATGGAGACCCAGTACTTC.

The V call is TRBV5-1, the J call TRBJ2-5, with 12 bases lining up with TRBD2. J gave up 5 bases and V 4 bases, and 6 bases lay outside the gene matches. The CDR3 has 15 amino acids. The V gene's germline CDR1 is SGHRS and CDR2 YFSETQ. The CDR3 spells CASSLTLAGGETQYF. The DNA of the CDR3 is TGCGCCAGCAGCCTAACCCTAGCGGGAGGGGAGACCCAGTACTTC.

The genes are TRBV7-2 and TRBJ2-5; 12 positions match TRBD2. There are 16 residues in the CDR3. With 3 bases clipped from V and 2 bases from J, the junction kept 4 bases outside the gene matches. Germline V gives CDR1 SGHTA, CDR2 FQGNSA. For the CDR3, the DNA is TGTGCCAGCAGCTTCGGACTAGCGGGGATGCAAGAGACCCAGTACTTC. Translating it yields CASSFGLAGMQETQYF.

V is TRBV28 and J is TRBJ2-1; 10 nucleotides align to TRBD2. The CDR3 runs 14 residues. J was trimmed by 2 bases and V by 8 bases; bases with no gene match: 3. The V gene's germline CDR1 is MDHEN and CDR2 SYDVKM. CDR3 sequence (DNA): TGTGCCAGCGTGCTAGCGGGGGCCTACAATGAGCAGTTCTTC. Encoded protein: CASVLAGAYNEQFF.

In this sample, this clone turned up once. The chain joins TRBV5-5 to TRBJ1-2; D remains ambiguous. The ends were cut back, 4 bases at V and 4 bases at J, with 11 bases in the middle. The germline gives CDR1 SGHKS, CDR2 YYEKEE (reference sequence). The CDR3 is 13 amino acids. The CDR3 sequence: CASSRQASYGYTF. The CDR3 coding sequence is TGTGCCAGCAGCCGCCAAGCCTCCTATGGCTACACCTTC.